These 20 T cell receptor beta chains originate from one sample sequenced in a study of Graves' ophthalmopathy and Graves' hyperthyroidism. Amplification of the TCR beta CDR3 regions used RNA transcripts (as template). First-round RT-PCR employed HTBI primers, with a second-round multiplex PCR after it. TCRdb reprocessed the multiplex PCR reads with MiXCR, giving one entry per CDR3 protein. The repertoire holds a few hundred thousand distinct CDR3 sequences, with over 15% as singletons. The material sequenced was peripheral blood. These receptors originate from a woman in her late teens or twenties with stable Graves' hyperthyroidism.

This clonotype was recorded many times. The chain employs TRBV5-6 and TRBJ1-2; TRBD1 is a possible D gene (6 bases). V was pared by 0 bases and J by 5 bases, with 14 bases between. The CDR3 runs 15 residues. Germline V gene sequence: CDR1 SGHDT, CDR2 YYEEEE. This chain's CDR3 is CASSLGTVASYGYTF. The CDR3 coding sequence is TGTGCCAGCAGCTTGGGGACAGTCGCTTCGTATGGCTACACCTTC.

Ten or more counts support this clonotype. For the CDR3, the DNA is TGTGCCAGCAGCGTAGACTACGGCAGGCCCTTTGGGGGCTACACCTTC. This codes for CASSVDYGRPFGGYTF. The chain is built from TRBV9 and TRBJ1-2, with D unresolved. The CDR3 length is 16 residues. From germline, CDR1 is SGDLS and CDR2 YYNGEE. Trimming took off 0 bases at V and 8 bases at J, with 20 bases between the two ends.

The chain carries TRBV5-1 and TRBJ2-7; TRBD2 matches 7 bases. The CDR3 loop spans 14 amino acids. V shed 2 bases, J shed 3 bases, and the junction held 5 bases outside the gene matches. Germline V gives CDR1 SGHRS, CDR2 YFSETQ. CDR3 DNA sequence: TGCGCCAGCAGCTTTGGGGGGACTAACTACGAGCAGTACTTC. It yields the protein CASSFGGTNYEQYF.

This clonotype was counted at least ten times. DNA of the CDR3: TGTGCCAGCAGCTTAGTTGGCGGGGGGGCGCAAGAGACCCAGTACTTC. This encodes CASSLVGGGAQETQYF. The chain combines TRBV7-2 with TRBJ2-5; 9 bases are shared with TRBD2. Germline V gene sequence: CDR1 SGHTA, CDR2 FQGNSA. This CDR3 spans 16 amino acids. V trimming: 1 base; J trimming: 2 bases; junction bases outside the gene matches: 5. Together with reference TRBV7-2 and TRBJ2-5, the CDR3 gives the full variable domain: GAGVSQSPSNKVTEKGKDVELRCDPISGHTALYWYRQSLGQGLEFLIYFQGNSAPDKSGLPSDRFSAERTGGSVSTLTIQRTQQEDSAVYLCASSLVGGGAQETQYFGPGTRLLVL.

This clonotype appeared many times. CDR3: CASSLAVIAGGPATETQYF. CDR3 coding DNA: TGTGCCAGCAGCTTGGCCGTAATAGCGGGGGGGCCGGCTACAGAGACCCAGTACTTC. The rearrangement links TRBV5-4 to TRBJ2-5; 11 nucleotides agree with TRBD2. V gave up 0 bases and J gave up 4 bases; unmatched junction bases: 14. Germline V gene lookup returns CDR1 SGHNT and CDR2 YYREEE (reference sequence). This CDR3 is 19 amino acids long.

This clonotype appeared a few times. The chain recombines TRBV12-5 with TRBJ1-3; D gene uncertain. The V and J ends lost 7 bases and 0 bases respectively, with 25 bases between them. In germline, CDR1 is LGHNT, CDR2 FRNRAP. The CDR3 is made up of 19 amino acids. In DNA, the CDR3 is TGTGCTAGTGTCCGGAGGTGCGGGCCCAGATGCCTCTCTGGAAACACCATATATTTT. Its translation: CASVRRCGPRCLSGNTIYF.

Ten or more counts support this clonotype. J is TRBJ1-5 and V is TRBV6-1, with D unresolved. In germline, CDR1 is MNHNS, CDR2 SASEGT. V shed 2 bases and J shed 10 bases, with 12 bases lying between them. The CDR3 covers 13 residues. CDR3 sequence: CASSEKEERPQHF. For the CDR3, the DNA is TGTGCCAGCAGTGAAAAGGAAGAGAGACCCCAGCATTTT.

This clonotype was recorded many times. The chain uses TRBV11-2 and TRBJ1-5, with TRBD1 as a possible D gene (6 bases). This CDR3 spans 16 amino acids. Trimming cost V 0 bases and J 4 bases, with 13 bases left between them. In germline, CDR1 is SGHAT, CDR2 FQNNGV. Here the CDR3 DNA reads TGTGCCAGCAGCTTAGAGGGATGGACAGAAAATCAGCCCCAGCATTTT. This sequence encodes CASSLEGWTENQPQHF. Complete variable domain (other parts from reference TRBV11-2 and TRBJ1-5): EAGVAQSPRYKIIEKRQSVAFWCNPISGHATLYWYQQILGQGPKLLIQFQNNGVVDDSQLPKDRFSAERLKGVDSTLKIQPAKLEDSAVYLCASSLEGWTENQPQHFGDGTRLSIL.

This clonotype came up many times. The CDR3 DNA sequence: TGCAGTGCCCTACAGGGGTCACTAGCCAAAAACATTCAGTACTTC. It specifies CSALQGSLAKNIQYF. V usage is TRBV20-1 and J usage is TRBJ2-4, with 7 bases matching TRBD1. Losses at the gene ends were 6 bases for V and 0 bases for J; bases not matched to a gene: 8. Germline assignment: CDR1 DFQATT and CDR2 SNEGSKA (reference sequence). This CDR3 spans 15 amino acids.

This clonotype has a count of ten or more. The junction differs from germline at one of its ends, possibly a read error. This chain joins TRBV7-2 and TRBJ2-7, with D possibly being TRBD1 (6 bases). Germline CDR1 is SGHTA and CDR2 is FQGNSA. The CDR3 is 16 amino acids. The DNA for the CDR3 is TGTGCCAGCAGCCACCGGACAGCCTTAGGCTCCTACGAGCAATACTTC. This sequence encodes CASSHRTALGSYEQYF.

In its sample, this clonotype was seen a few times. V is TRBV4-1 and J is TRBJ2-5, with 7 bases lining up with TRBD1. This CDR3 is 18 amino acids long. The germline V gene encodes CDR1 MGHRA and CDR2 YSYEKL. Unmatched junction bases numbered 21, after V lost 4 bases and J lost 7 bases. The CDR3 nucleotides are TGCGCCAGCAGCCCCCCCCCTCGTGAGACAGGGCCAAAGAGGACCCAGTACTTC. Amino acids: CASSPPPRETGPKRTQYF.

This clonotype was counted at least ten times. This chain links TRBV6-1 with TRBJ2-2; 10 positions agree with TRBD1. V was pared by 3 bases and J by 5 bases, with 3 bases of the junction left unmatched. The CDR3 sequence is 15 residues long. From germline, CDR1 is MNHNS and CDR2 SASEGT. DNA of the CDR3: TGTGCCAGCAGTGAGGGGACAGGGGTTACCGGGGAGCTGTTTTTT. As protein: CASSEGTGVTGELFF.

This clonotype was recorded at least ten times. The rearrangement links TRBV28 to TRBJ1-1, with 8 bases lining up with TRBD1. CDR1 MDHEN and CDR2 SYDVKM come from the germline V gene. The CDR3 extends over 14 amino acids. Losses at the gene ends were 7 bases for V and 0 bases for J; bases not matched to a gene: 4. The CDR3 nucleotides are TGTGCCAGCACGACAGGGGCTGTGAACACTGAAGCTTTCTTT. It translates to CASTTGAVNTEAFF.

The table lists this clonotype with many counts. The rearrangement uses TRBV7-9 and TRBJ1-1; a possible D gene is TRBD1 (6 bases). CDR3 length: 16 amino acids. V was cut by 0 bases and J by 1 base, with 12 bases left in between. Germline V gene lookup returns CDR1 SEHNR and CDR2 FQNEAQ (reference sequence). CDR3 region: CASSLADRRTNTEAFF. The DNA for the CDR3 is TGTGCCAGCAGCTTAGCGGACAGAAGAACGAACACTGAAGCTTTCTTT.

This clonotype was seen many times. The J gene is TRBJ1-1, the V gene TRBV4-1; D remains ambiguous. Trimming removed 2 bases from V and 8 bases from J, with 12 bases in between. The CDR3 spans 13 residues. Germline CDR1 is MGHRA and CDR2 is YSYEKL. The CDR3, as DNA: TGCGCCAGCAGCCAACCGGTGTTCATGGAAGCTTTCTTT. Amino acids: CASSQPVFMEAFF.

The sample holds many counts of this clonotype. V is TRBV6-5 and J is TRBJ1-6; D call uncertain. The germline V gene has CDR1 MNHEY and CDR2 SVGAGI. V gave up 2 bases and J gave up 7 bases, with 9 bases separating them. This CDR3 region has 14 residues. For the CDR3, the DNA is TGTGCCAGCAGTTACAGAGTAGTCAATTCACCCCTCCACTTT. It is translated as CASSYRVVNSPLHF.

There are a few counts of this clonotype. The chain uses TRBV5-1 and TRBJ1-1; the D gene is possibly TRBD1 (6 bases). Trimming pared 2 bases from V and 3 bases from J, leaving 11 bases between. CDR1 SGHRS and CDR2 YFSETQ come from the germline V gene. The CDR3 loop spans 14 amino acids. CDR3 region: CASSFGGTHTEAFF. CDR3 nucleotides: TGCGCCAGCAGCTTTGGGGGCACCCACACTGAAGCTTTCTTT.

This clonotype has at least ten counts. This may stem from a read error, because a much larger clone lies one nucleotide away. V is TRBV7-9 and J is TRBJ2-7; 9 bases agree with TRBD1. Germline CDR1 is SEHNR and CDR2 is FQNEAQ (reference sequence). The CDR3 loop spans 15 amino acids. DNA of the CDR3: TGTGCCAGCACCTTATCCGGGACAGGGTCCTACGAGCAGTACTTC. It codes for CASTLSGTGSYEQYF. Complete variable domain (other parts from reference TRBV7-9 and TRBJ2-7): DTGVSQNPRHKITKRGQNVTFRCDPISEHNRLYWYRQTLGQGPEFLTYFQNEAQLEKSRLLSDRFSAERPKGSFSTLEIQRTEQGDSAMYLCASTLSGTGSYEQYFGPGTRLTVT.

The sample holds many counts of this clonotype. The chain recombines TRBV27 with TRBJ1-5, with a possible D match to TRBD1 (5 bases). Germline CDR1 and CDR2: MNHEY and SMNVEV (reference sequence). Trimming stripped 6 bases from V and 1 base from J, with 13 bases between. The CDR3 totals 15 residues. This CDR3 reads CASRGKDRSNQPQHF. The DNA of the CDR3 is TGTGCCAGCAGGGGGAAAGACAGAAGCAATCAGCCCCAGCATTTT.

The sample holds many counts of this clonotype. This chain links TRBV5-1 with TRBJ2-7; D not certain. The germline V and J ends were trimmed by 4 bases and 2 bases, with 10 bases remaining between them. This CDR3 is 13 amino acids long. Germline-derived CDR1 and CDR2 are SGHRS and YFSETQ. The CDR3 region is CASSRTQTYEQYF. In nucleotides, the CDR3 is TGCGCCAGCAGCAGGACCCAAACCTACGAGCAGTACTTC. The whole variable domain, filled in from reference TRBV5-1 and TRBJ2-7, reads KAGVTQTPRYLIKTRGQQVTLSCSPISGHRSVSWYQQTPGQGLQFLFEYFSETQRNKGNFPGRFSGRQFSNSRSEMNVSTLELGDSALYLCASSRTQTYEQYFGPGTRLTVT.